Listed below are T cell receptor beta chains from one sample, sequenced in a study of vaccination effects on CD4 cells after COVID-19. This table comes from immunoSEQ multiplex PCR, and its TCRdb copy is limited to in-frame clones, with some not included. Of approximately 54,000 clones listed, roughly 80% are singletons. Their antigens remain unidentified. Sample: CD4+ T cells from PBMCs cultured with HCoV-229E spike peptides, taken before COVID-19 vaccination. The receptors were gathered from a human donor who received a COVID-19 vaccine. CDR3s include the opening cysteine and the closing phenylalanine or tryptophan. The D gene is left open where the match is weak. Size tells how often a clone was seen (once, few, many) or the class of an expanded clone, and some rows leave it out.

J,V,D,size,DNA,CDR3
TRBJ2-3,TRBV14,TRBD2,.,TGTGCCAGCAGCCATTCCGGACTAGCGGGGGGGAGCACAGATACGCAGTATTTT,CASSHSGLAGGSTDTQYF
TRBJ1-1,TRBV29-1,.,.,TGCAGCGTTGGGACTTCCGAAACCCAGAACACTGAAGCTTTCTTT,CSVGTSETQNTEAFF
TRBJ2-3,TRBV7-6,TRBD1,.,TGTGCCAGCAGCTCGGGACAGGGGGTAACAGATACGCAGTATTTT,CASSSGQGVTDTQYF
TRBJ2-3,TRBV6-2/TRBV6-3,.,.,TGTGCCAGCAGTAACCCGTATTTGACAGCCCAGGATACGCAGTATTTT,CASSNPYLTAQDTQYF
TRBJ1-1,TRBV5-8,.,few,TGTGCCAGCAGCTCCCTGCGGGCAGGGACAAACACTGAAGCTTTCTTT,CASSSLRAGTNTEAFF
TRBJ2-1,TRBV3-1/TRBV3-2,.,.,TGTGCCAGCAGCCAAGATCCGGCGGACAGCTCCTACAATGAGCAGTTCTTC,CASSQDPADSSYNEQFF
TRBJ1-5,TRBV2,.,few,TGTGCCAGCAGTGACTCTGCGGGGGGGGTTCAGCCCCAGCATTTT,CASSDSAGGVQPQHF
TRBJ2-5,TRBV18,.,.,TGTGCCAGCTCACCCGGCCTTGGGGCTGGTGAAGAATCGAGGCGGGAGACCCAGTACTTC,CASSPGLGAGEESRRETQYF
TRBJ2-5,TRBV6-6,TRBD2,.,TGTGCCAGCAGACTAGCGGGGGCCCAAGAGACCCAGTACTTC,CASRLAGAQETQYF
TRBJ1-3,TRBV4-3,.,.,TGCGCCAGCAGCCAAGGTTCTGGAAACACCATATATTTT,CASSQGSGNTIYF
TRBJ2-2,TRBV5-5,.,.,TGTGCCAGCAGCCACCAACAGGAGGTCACCGGGGAGCTGTTTTTT,CASSHQQEVTGELFF
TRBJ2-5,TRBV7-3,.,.,TGTGCCAGCAGCTTAACTGGTTGGAGTAGCGTATCCCAAGAGACCCAGTACTTC,CASSLTGWSSVSQETQYF
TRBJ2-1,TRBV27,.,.,TGTGCCAGCAGTCGACCGAGGGGGGGAAACTACAATGAGCAGTTCTTC,CASSRPRGGNYNEQFF
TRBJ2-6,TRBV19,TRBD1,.,TGTGCCAGTAGTCCCTGGACAGGGGGCTCTGGGGCCAACGTCCTGACTTTC,CASSPWTGGSGANVLTF
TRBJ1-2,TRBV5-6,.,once,TGTGCCAGCAGCGAGACAAACTATGGCTACACCTTC,CASSETNYGYTF
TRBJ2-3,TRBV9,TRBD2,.,TGTGCCAGCAGCGCGGGTCTAGCGGGGGCCCGCACAGATACGCAGTATTTT,CASSAGLAGARTDTQYF
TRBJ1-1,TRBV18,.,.,TGTGCCAGCTCACCGAATCATTCCGACACTGAAGCTTTCTTT,CASSPNHSDTEAFF
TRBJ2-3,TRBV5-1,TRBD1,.,TGCGCCAGCAGCCTCGTTGGAGGGACAGGGGCCCGCACAGATACGCAGTATTTT,CASSLVGGTGARTDTQYF
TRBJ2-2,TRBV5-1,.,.,TGCGCCAGCAGCTTGGTCCCGGTGGAACAGGGATTGCGGACCGGGGAGCTGTTTTTT,CASSLVPVEQGLRTGELFF
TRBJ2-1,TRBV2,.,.,TGTGCCAGTAGCCGATGGTTTACGTTGCAGTTCTTC,CASSRWFTLQFF
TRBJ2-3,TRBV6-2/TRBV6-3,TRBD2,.,TGTGCCAGCAGTCGCAGTACCGCGGGGGGGCAAGAAGATACGCAGTATTTT,CASSRSTAGGQEDTQYF
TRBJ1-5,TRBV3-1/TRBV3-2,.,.,TGTGCCAGCAGCCAATTTGGGAGCAATCAGCCCCAGCATTTT,CASSQFGSNQPQHF
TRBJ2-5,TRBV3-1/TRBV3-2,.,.,TGTGCCAGCAGCCAAGATCTAGGTGGGGAGACCCAGTACTTC,CASSQDLGGETQYF
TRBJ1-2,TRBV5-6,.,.,TGTGCCAGCAGCCAGCGGCGGTTTAACTATGGCTACACCTTC,CASSQRRFNYGYTF
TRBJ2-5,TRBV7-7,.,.,TGTGCCAGCAGCTACGACAGGCAAGAGACCCAGTACTTC,CASSYDRQETQYF
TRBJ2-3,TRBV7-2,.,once,TGTGCCAGCAGCTTAGGGGAGCTAGCAAGAGATACGCAGTATTTT,CASSLGELARDTQYF
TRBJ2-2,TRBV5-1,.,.,TGCGCCAGCAGCTTTCTTGGGCACACGAACACCGGGGAGCTGTTTTTT,CASSFLGHTNTGELFF
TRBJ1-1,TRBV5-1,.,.,TGCGCCAGCAGCTTGGCCCTGGGAATGAACACTGAAGCTTTCTTT,CASSLALGMNTEAFF
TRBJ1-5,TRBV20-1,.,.,TGCAGTGCTAGTCCTCAGGGGCATAGCAATCAGCCCCAGCATTTT,CSASPQGHSNQPQHF
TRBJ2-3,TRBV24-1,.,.,TGTGCCACCAGTGCCCCCGGGGGCGCGGGCACAGATACGCAGTATTTT,CATSAPGGAGTDTQYF
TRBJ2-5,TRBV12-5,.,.,TGTGCTAGTGGTTTGGGCCGAGGACCGACTGCCCAAGAGACCCAGTACTTC,CASGLGRGPTAQETQYF
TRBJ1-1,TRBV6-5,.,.,TGTGCCAGCAGTTACTCGGGTAAGCCTGAAGCTTTCTTT,CASSYSGKPEAFF
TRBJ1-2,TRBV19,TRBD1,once,TGTGCCAGTAGTAACAACAGGGGGGTAGCCTATGGCTACACCTTC,CASSNNRGVAYGYTF
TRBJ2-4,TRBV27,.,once,TGTGCCAGCAGTTTACTTCAATCGGGCAAAAACATTCAGTACTTC,CASSLLQSGKNIQYF
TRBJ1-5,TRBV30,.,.,TGTGCCTGGAGTGTAGGCCAGTTGAGCAATCAGCCCCAGCATTTT,CAWSVGQLSNQPQHF
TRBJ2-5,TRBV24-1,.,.,TGTGCCACCAGTGATGCAGGCCAAGAGACCCAGTACTTC,CATSDAGQETQYF
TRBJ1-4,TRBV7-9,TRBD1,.,TGTGCCAGCAGCTTCCCGACAGGGGGCGGTGAAAAACTGTTTTTT,CASSFPTGGGEKLFF
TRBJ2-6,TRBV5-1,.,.,TGCGCCAGCAGCTTAGGGCTCACTCCCTCTGGGGCCAACGTCCTGACTTTC,CASSLGLTPSGANVLTF
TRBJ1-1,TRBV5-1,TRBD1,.,TGCGCCAGCAGCTGGACAGGGGGGTCGGGAACTGAAGCTTTCTTT,CASSWTGGSGTEAFF
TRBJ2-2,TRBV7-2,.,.,TGTGCCAGCAGCTCTCAGTACACCGGGGAGCTGTTTTTT,CASSSQYTGELFF
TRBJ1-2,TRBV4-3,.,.,TGCGCCAGCAGCCAAGAAAGGCAGATTAATCCAAAGCGGACCTATGGCTACACCTTC,CASSQERQINPKRTYGYTF
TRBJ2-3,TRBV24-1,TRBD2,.,TGTGCCACCAGTGATTCCCTCACTAGCGGGGGGAGGACAGATACGCAGTATTTT,CATSDSLTSGGRTDTQYF
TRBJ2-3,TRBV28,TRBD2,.,TGTGCCAGCAGTAAAGAGCGGGGGGGCGCCACAGATACGCAGTATTTT,CASSKERGGATDTQYF
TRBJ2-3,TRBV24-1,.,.,TGTGCCACCAGCGAGGGCACAGATACGCAGTATTTT,CATSEGTDTQYF
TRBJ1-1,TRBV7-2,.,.,TGTGCCAGCAGCTTAGAGATTGGGCAGGAAGCTTTCTTT,CASSLEIGQEAFF
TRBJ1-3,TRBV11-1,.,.,TGTGTCGCTCCCACGGGGGGGACCTCTGGAAACACCATATATTTT,CVAPTGGTSGNTIYF
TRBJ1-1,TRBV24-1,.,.,TGTGCCACCAGTGACGCGGGACCCCGGAACACTGAAGCTTTCTTT,CATSDAGPRNTEAFF
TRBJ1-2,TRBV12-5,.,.,TGTGCTAGTGGTTTCTCACAGGGTTTCGGCTATGGCTACACCTTC,CASGFSQGFGYGYTF
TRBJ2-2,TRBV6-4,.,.,TGTGCCAGCAGTGAAATGGGGAACAGCGGGGAGCTGTTTTTT,CASSEMGNSGELFF
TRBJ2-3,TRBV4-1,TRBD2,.,TGCGCCAGCAGCCAAGACCTTGGCGGGGGTGGGGATACGCAGTATTTT,CASSQDLGGGGDTQYF
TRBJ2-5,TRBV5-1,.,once,TGCGCCAGCAGGGAATACCAAGAGACCCAGTACTTC,CASREYQETQYF
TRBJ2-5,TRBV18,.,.,TGTGCCAGCTCACCACCGGAGTCCGGGGCAACCCAGTACTTC,CASSPPESGATQYF
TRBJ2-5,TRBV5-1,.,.,TGCGCCAGCAGCTTCAAGACAGCTCAAGAGACCCAGTACTTC,CASSFKTAQETQYF
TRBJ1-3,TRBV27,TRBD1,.,TGTGCCAGCAGTTCAGCAGGGGGAAGAAACACCATATATTTT,CASSSAGGRNTIYF
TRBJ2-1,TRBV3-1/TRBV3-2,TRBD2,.,TGTGCCAGCAGCCCGACTTTAGCGGGGAGCTCCTACAATGAGCAGTTCTTC,CASSPTLAGSSYNEQFF
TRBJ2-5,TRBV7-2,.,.,TGTGCCAGCAGCTTAAGACCGGGACTGAATAAAGAGACCCAGTACTTC,CASSLRPGLNKETQYF
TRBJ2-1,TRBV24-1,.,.,TGTGCCACCGCCGAGAACAATGAGCAGTTCTTC,CATAENNEQFF
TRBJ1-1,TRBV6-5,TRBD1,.,TGTGCCAGCAGTTCCCCGACAGGGACTGAAGCTTTCTTT,CASSSPTGTEAFF
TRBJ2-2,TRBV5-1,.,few,TGCGCCAGCAGCGTGGAGGGAGGTCAGCCCACCGGGGAGCTGTTTTTT,CASSVEGGQPTGELFF